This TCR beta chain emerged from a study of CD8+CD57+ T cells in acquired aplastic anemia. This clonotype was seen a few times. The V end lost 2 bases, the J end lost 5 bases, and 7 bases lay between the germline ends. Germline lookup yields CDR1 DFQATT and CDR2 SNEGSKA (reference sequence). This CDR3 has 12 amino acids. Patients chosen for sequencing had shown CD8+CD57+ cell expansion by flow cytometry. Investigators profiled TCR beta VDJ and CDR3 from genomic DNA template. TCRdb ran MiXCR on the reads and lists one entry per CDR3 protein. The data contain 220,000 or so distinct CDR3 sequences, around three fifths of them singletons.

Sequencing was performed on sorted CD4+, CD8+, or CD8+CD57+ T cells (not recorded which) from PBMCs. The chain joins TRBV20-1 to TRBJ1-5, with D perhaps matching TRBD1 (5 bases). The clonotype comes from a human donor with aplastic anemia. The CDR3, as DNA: TGCAGTGCTAGATCGGGGGATCAGCCCCAGCATTTT. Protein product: CSARSGDQPQHF.